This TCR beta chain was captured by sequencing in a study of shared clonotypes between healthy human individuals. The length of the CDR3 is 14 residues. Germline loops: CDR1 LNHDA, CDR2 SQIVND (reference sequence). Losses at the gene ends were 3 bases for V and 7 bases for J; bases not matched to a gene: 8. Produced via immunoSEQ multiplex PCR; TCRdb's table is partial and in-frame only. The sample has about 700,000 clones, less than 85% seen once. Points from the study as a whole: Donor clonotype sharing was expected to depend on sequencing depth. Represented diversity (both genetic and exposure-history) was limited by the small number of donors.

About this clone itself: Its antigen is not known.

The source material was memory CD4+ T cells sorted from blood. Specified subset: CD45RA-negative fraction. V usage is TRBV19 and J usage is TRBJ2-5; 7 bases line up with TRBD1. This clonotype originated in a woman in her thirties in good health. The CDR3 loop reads CASSMDRLGGTQYF. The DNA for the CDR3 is TGTGCCAGTAGTATGGACAGGCTAGGGGGGACCCAGTACTTC.